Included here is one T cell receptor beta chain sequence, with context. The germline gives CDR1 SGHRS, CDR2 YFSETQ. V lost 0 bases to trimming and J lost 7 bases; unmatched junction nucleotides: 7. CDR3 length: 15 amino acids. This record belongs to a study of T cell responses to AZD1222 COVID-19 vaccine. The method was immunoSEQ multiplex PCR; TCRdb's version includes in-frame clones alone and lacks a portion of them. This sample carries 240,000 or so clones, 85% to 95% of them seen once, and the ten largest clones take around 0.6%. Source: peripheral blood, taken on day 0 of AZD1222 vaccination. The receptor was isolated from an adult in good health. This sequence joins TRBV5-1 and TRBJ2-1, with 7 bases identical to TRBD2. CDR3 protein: CASSLVRREENEQFF. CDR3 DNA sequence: TGCGCCAGCAGCTTGGTTCGCCGGGAGGAGAATGAGCAGTTCTTC. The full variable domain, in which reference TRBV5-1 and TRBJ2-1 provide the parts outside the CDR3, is KAGVTQTPRYLIKTRGQQVTLSCSPISGHRSVSWYQQTPGQGLQFLFEYFSETQRNKGNFPGRFSGRQFSNSRSEMNVSTLELGDSALYLCASSLVRREENEQFFGPGTRLTVL.